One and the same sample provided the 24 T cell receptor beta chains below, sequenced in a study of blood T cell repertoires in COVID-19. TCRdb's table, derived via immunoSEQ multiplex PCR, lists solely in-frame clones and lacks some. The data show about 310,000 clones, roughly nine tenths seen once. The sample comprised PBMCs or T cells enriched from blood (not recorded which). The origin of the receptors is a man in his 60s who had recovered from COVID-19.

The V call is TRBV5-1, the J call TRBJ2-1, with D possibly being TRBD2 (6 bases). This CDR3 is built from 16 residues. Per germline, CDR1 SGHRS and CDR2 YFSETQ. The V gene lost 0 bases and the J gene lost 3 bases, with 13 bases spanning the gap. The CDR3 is CASSLESSGYYNEQFF. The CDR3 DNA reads TGCGCCAGCAGCTTGGAGTCGAGCGGGTACTACAATGAGCAGTTCTTC.

For the CDR3, the DNA is TGTGCCAGCAGTTTCGTTGGGGCGGCTAATGAAAAACTGTTTTTT. Its protein product is CASSFVGAANEKLFF. V and J are TRBV28 and TRBJ1-4; TRBD1 is a possible D gene (5 bases). Germline V gene data show CDR1 as MDHEN and CDR2 as SYDVKM. The CDR3 is made up of 15 amino acids. Trimming stripped 3 bases from V and 3 bases from J, with 11 bases between.

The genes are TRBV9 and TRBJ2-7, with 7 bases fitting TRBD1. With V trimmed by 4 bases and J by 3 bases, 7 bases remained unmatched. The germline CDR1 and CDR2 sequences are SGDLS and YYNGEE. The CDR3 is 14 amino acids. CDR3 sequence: CASSPQGDHYEQYF. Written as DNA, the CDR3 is TGTGCCAGCAGCCCGCAGGGGGACCACTACGAGCAGTACTTC.

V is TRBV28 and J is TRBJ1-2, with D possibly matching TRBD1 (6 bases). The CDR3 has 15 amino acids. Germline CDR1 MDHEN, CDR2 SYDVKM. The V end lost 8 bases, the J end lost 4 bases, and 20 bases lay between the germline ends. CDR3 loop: CASGTPSGASYGYTF. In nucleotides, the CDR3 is TGTGCCAGCGGGACACCTAGCGGAGCTAGCTATGGCTACACCTTC.

The CDR3: CASSFGGGTSGSSYEQYF. The CDR3 DNA sequence: TGTGCCAGCAGCTTCGGCGGCGGGACTAGCGGGAGCTCCTACGAGCAGTACTTC. This sequence joins TRBV9 and TRBJ2-7; 14 bases match TRBD2. The CDR3 length is 18 residues. V gave up 4 bases and J gave up 0 bases; unmatched junction bases: 9. Germline lookup yields CDR1 SGDLS and CDR2 YYNGEE.

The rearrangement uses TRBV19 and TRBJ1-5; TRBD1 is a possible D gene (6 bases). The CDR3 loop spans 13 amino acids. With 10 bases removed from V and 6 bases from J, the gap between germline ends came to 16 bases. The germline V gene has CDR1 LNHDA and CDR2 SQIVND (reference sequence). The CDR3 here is CATSPGGGQPQHF. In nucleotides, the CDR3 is TGTGCCACCTCTCCTGGGGGCGGTCAGCCCCAGCATTTT.

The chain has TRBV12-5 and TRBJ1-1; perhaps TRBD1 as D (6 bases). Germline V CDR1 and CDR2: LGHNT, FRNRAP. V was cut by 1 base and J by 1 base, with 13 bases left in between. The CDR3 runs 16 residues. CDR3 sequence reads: CASGLAQGPKNTEAFF. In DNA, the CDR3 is TGTGCTAGTGGTTTGGCCCAGGGGCCGAAGAACACTGAAGCTTTCTTT.

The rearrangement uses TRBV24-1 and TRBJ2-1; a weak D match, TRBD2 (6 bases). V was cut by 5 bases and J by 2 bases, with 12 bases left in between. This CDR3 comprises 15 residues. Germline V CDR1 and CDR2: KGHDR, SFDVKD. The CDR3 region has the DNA TGTGCCACCAGTGGGGGACTGGCCACCTACAATGAGCAGTTCTTC. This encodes CATSGGLATYNEQFF.

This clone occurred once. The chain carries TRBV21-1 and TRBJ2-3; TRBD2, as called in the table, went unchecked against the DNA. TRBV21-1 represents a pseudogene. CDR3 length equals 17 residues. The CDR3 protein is CASSKGTSGAFTDTQYF. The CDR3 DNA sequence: TGTGCCAGCAGCAAAGGGACTAGCGGGGCCTTCACAGATACGCAGTATTTT.

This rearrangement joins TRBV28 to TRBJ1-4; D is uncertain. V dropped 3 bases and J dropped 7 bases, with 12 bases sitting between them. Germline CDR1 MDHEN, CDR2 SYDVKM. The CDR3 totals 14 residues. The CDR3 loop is CASSLRVPVEKLFF. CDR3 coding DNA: TGTGCCAGCAGTTTGAGGGTCCCGGTTGAAAAACTGTTTTTT.

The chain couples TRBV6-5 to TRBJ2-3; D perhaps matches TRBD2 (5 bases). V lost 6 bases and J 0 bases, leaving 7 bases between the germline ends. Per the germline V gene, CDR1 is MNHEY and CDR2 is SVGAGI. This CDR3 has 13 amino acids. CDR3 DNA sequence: TGTGCCAGCAGCCGGACTAGCACAGATACGCAGTATTTT. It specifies CASSRTSTDTQYF.

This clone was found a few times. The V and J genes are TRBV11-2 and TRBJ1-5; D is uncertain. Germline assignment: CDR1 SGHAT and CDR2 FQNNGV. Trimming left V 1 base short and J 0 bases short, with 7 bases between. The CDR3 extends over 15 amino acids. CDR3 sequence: CASSLGLGSNQPQHF. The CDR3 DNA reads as TGTGCCAGCAGCTTAGGACTTGGTAGCAATCAGCCCCAGCATTTT.

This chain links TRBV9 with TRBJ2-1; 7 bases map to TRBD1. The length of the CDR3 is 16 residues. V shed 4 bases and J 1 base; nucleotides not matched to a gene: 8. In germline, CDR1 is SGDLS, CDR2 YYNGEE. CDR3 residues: CASSRKGARSYNEQFF. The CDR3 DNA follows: TGTGCCAGCAGCAGGAAGGGGGCCCGGTCCTACAATGAGCAGTTCTTC.

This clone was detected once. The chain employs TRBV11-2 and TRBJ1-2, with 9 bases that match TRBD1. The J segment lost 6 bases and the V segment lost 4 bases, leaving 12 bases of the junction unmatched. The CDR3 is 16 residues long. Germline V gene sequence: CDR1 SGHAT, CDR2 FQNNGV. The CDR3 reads CASSSEGTGYSNGYTF. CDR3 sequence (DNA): TGTGCCAGCAGCTCTGAAGGGACAGGGTATTCCAATGGCTACACCTTC. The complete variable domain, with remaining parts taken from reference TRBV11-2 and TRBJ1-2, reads EAGVAQSPRYKIIEKRQSVAFWCNPISGHATLYWYQQILGQGPKLLIQFQNNGVVDDSQLPKDRFSAERLKGVDSTLKIQPAKLEDSAVYLCASSSEGTGYSNGYTFGSGTRLTVV.

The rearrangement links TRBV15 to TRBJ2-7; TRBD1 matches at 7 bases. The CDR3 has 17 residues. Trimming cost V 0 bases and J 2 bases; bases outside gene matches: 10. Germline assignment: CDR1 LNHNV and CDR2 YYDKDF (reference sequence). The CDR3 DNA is TGTGCCACCAGCAGAGACCTGGGACAGCCGAGGACCTACGAGCAGTACTTC. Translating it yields CATSRDLGQPRTYEQYF. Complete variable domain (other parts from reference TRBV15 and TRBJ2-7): DAMVIQNPRYQVTQFGKPVTLSCSQTLNHNVMYWYQQKSSQAPKLLFHYYDKDFNNEADTPDNFQSRRPNTSFCFLDIRSPGLGDTAMYLCATSRDLGQPRTYEQYFGPGTRLTVT.

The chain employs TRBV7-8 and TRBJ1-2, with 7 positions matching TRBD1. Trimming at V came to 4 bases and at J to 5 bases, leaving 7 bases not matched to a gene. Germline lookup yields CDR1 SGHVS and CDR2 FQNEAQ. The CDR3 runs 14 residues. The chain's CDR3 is CASSSRGRGYGYTF. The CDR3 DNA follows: TGTGCCAGCAGCTCGAGGGGGCGAGGGTATGGCTACACCTTC.

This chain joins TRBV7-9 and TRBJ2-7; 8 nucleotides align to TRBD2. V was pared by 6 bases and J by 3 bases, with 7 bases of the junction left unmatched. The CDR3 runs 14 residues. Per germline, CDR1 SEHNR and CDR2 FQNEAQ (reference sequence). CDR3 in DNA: TGTGCCAGCAGAGGGGAGCGGGAGCTCTACGAGCAGTACTTC. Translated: CASRGERELYEQYF.

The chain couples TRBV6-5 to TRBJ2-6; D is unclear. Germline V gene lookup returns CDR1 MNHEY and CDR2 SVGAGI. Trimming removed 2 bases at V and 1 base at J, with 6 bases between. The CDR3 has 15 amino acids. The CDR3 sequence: CASSYVGSGANVLTF. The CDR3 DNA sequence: TGTGCCAGCAGTTACGTCGGGTCTGGGGCCAACGTCCTGACTTTC.

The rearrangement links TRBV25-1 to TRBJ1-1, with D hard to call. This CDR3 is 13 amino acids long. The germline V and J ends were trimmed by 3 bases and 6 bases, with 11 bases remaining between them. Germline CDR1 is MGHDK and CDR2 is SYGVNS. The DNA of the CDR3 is TGTGCCAGCAGTGATCGTGAGTTAGCTGAAGCTTTCTTT. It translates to CASSDRELAEAFF.

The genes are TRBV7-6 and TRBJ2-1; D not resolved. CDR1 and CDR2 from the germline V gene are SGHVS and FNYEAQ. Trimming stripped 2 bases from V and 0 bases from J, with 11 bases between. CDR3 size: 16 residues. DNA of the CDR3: TGTGCCAGCAGCTTACTTCTCGCTAGCTCCTACAATGAGCAGTTCTTC. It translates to CASSLLLASSYNEQFF. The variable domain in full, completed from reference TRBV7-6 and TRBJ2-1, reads GAGVSQSPRYKVTKRGQDVALRCDPISGHVSLYWYRQALGQGPEFLTYFNYEAQQDKSGLPNDRFSAERPEGSISTLTIQRTEQRDSAMYRCASSLLLASSYNEQFFGPGTRLTVL.

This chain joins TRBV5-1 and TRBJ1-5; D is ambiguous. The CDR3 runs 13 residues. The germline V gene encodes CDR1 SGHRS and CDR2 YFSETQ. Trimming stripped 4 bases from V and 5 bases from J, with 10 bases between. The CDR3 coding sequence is TGCGCCAGCAGCGCAGGAATAGATCAGCCCCAGCATTTT. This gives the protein CASSAGIDQPQHF.

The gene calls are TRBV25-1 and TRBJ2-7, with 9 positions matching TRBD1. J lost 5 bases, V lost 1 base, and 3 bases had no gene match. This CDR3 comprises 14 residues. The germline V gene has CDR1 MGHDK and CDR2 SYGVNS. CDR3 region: CASSEWGQGHEQYF. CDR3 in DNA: TGTGCCAGCAGTGAATGGGGACAGGGCCACGAGCAGTACTTC.

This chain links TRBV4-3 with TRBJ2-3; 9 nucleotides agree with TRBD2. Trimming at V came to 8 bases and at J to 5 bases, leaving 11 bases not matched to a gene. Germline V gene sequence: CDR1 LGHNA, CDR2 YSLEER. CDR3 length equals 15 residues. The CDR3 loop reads CASSNQALAGDTQYF. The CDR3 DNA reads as TGCGCCAGCTCGAACCAGGCACTAGCGGGAGATACGCAGTATTTT.

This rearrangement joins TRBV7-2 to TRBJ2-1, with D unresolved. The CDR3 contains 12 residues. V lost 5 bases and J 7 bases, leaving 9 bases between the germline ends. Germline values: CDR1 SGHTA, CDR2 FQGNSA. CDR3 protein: CASSPFVNEQFF. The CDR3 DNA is TGTGCCAGCAGCCCCTTCGTTAATGAGCAGTTCTTC.